The rows below give T cell receptor beta chains drawn from one sample of a study of response to subunit inactivated influenza vaccine. A single record per CDR3 protein comes from TCRdb applying MiXCR to the RT-PCR reads. The table lists roughly 700,000 distinct CDR3 sequences, about 15% of them singletons. Sequencing used PBMCs from blood, obtained about 14 days before vaccination. All receptors come from a man aged 45-60 years who received an inactivated influenza vaccine. Both conserved end residues are part of each CDR3. A D gene is named only where the DNA matches it firmly. Size tells how often a clone was seen (once, few, many) or the class of an expanded clone, and some rows leave it out.

V gene	clone size	D gene	J gene	CDR3 protein	CDR3 DNA
TRBV5-6	few	TRBD2	TRBJ2-3	CASTGGLAGFTDTQYF	TGTGCCAGCACCGGCGGACTAGCGGGTTTCACAGATACGCAGTATTTT
TRBV19	few	NA	TRBJ2-1	CASRTGYGNEQFF	TGTGCCAGTAGGACAGGATATGGCAATGAGCAGTTCTTC
TRBV6-2/TRBV6-3	many	TRBD2	TRBJ2-5	CAGGLAAEETQYF	TGTGCCGGGGGACTAGCGGCTGAGGAGACCCAGTACTTC
TRBV28	NA	TRBD1	TRBJ1-5	CASSLRTGGGNQPQHF	TGTGCCAGCAGTTTACGGACAGGGGGTGGCAATCAGCCCCAGCATTTT
TRBV10-3	NA	NA	TRBJ1-6	CASGQSYNSPLHF	TGTGCCAGCGGTCAGTCCTATAATTCACCCCTCCACTTT
TRBV25-1	NA	NA	TRBJ2-1	CASSYIVYNEQFF	TGTGCCAGCAGTTATATCGTTTACAATGAGCAGTTCTTC
TRBV11-2	few	NA	TRBJ2-6	CASSTRDGISGANVLTF	TGTGCCAGCAGCACCCGGGACGGAATCTCTGGGGCCAACGTCCTGACTTTC
TRBV3-1	few	NA	TRBJ1-2	CASSYMTGGSGYTF	TGTGCCAGCAGCTACATGACGGGGGGCTCTGGCTACACCTTC
TRBV27	NA	TRBD2	TRBJ2-7	CASSFSSGTSSYEQYF	TGTGCCAGCAGTTTCTCTAGCGGGACTAGCTCCTACGAGCAGTACTTC
TRBV9	NA	NA	TRBJ2-2	CASSVDRSGTGELFF	TGTGCCAGCAGCGTAGATCGGTCGGGCACCGGGGAGCTGTTTTTT
TRBV11-2	NA	NA	TRBJ2-1	CASSPRPGPSNEQFF	TGTGCCAGCAGCCCACGTCCCGGGCCAAGCAATGAGCAGTTCTTC
TRBV7-9	NA	TRBD2	TRBJ2-2	CASSLVGGSTGELFF	TGTGCCAGCAGCTTAGTGGGGGGGAGCACCGGGGAGCTGTTTTTT
TRBV3-1	few	TRBD1	TRBJ2-1	CASSPRDRGMYNEQFF	TGTGCCAGCAGCCCCCGGGACAGGGGTATGTACAATGAGCAGTTCTTC
TRBV20-1	few	NA	TRBJ1-1	CSARDLRLNTEAFF	TGCAGTGCTAGAGATCTCCGGTTGAACACTGAAGCTTTCTTT
TRBV28	few	NA	TRBJ1-2	CASSSPDRRYGYTF	TGTGCCAGCAGTTCACCAGACAGGCGTTATGGCTACACCTTC
TRBV15	once	TRBD1	TRBJ1-1	CATSRRGGWTKAFF	TGTGCCACCAGCAGAAGAGGGGGCTGGACTAAAGCTTTCTTT
TRBV28	NA	NA	TRBJ2-1	CASKNSYKEQFF	TGTGCCAGCAAAAACTCCTACAAAGAGCAGTTCTTC
TRBV29-1	NA	TRBD2	TRBJ2-5	CSVRVRTSGTGETQYF	TGCAGCGTGAGGGTCCGGACTAGCGGGACAGGGGAGACCCAGTACTTC
TRBV4-1	few	NA	TRBJ1-1	CASSHGGRMNTEAFF	TGCGCCAGCAGCCACGGGGGACGGATGAACACTGAAGCTTTCTTT
TRBV9	NA	TRBD1	TRBJ2-2	CASSVTWTGGTGELFF	TGTGCCAGCAGCGTTACGTGGACAGGGGGCACCGGGGAGCTGTTTTTT
TRBV5-6	few	NA	TRBJ1-1	CASSRGKRVAEAFF	TGTGCCAGCAGCCGGGGAAAGAGGGTGGCTGAAGCTTTCTTT
TRBV7-9	few	NA	TRBJ1-4	CASRGRTADATNEKLFF	TGTGCCAGCAGAGGACGGACAGCCGATGCAACTAATGAAAAACTGTTTTTT
TRBV29-1	NA	TRBD1	TRBJ2-1	CSATGGLGYNEQFF	TGCAGCGCAACAGGGGGCCTGGGCTACAATGAGCAGTTCTTC
TRBV29-1	once	TRBD2	TRBJ2-1	CSVVAGGPVEQFF	TGCAGCGTTGTTGCGGGAGGGCCTGTTGAGCAGTTCTTC
TRBV6-2/TRBV6-3	few	NA	TRBJ1-1	CASSYPGQNTEAFF	TGTGCCAGCAGTTACCCCGGACAGAACACTGAAGCTTTCTTT
TRBV20-1	NA	NA	TRBJ2-1	CSASPSAHYNEQFF	TGCAGTGCTAGTCCAAGTGCGCATTACAATGAGCAGTTCTTC
TRBV29-1	NA	TRBD1	TRBJ2-7	CSVATGDTYEQYF	TGCAGCGTTGCAACAGGGGATACCTACGAGCAGTACTTC
TRBV7-2	few	NA	TRBJ2-7	CASSSVEGGEQYF	TGTGCCAGCAGCTCGGTTGAGGGGGGCGAGCAGTACTTC
TRBV3-1	few	NA	TRBJ1-5	CASSQSGFGQPQHF	TGTGCCAGCAGCCAAAGCGGATTTGGTCAGCCCCAGCATTTT
TRBV21-1	NA	NA	TRBJ2-3	CASSKRCGRALWYTQYF	TGTGCCAGCAGCAAAAGGTGCGGGAGGGCCTTGTGGTATACGCAGTATTTT
TRBV20-1	NA	NA	TRBJ1-2	CSARDTVLVGYTF	TGCAGTGCTAGAGATACAGTTTTGGTGGGCTACACCTTC
TRBV7-3	NA	TRBD1	TRBJ2-7	CASSPGQGAEYEQYF	TGTGCCAGCAGCCCGGGACAGGGGGCTGAGTACGAGCAGTACTTC
TRBV2	few	NA	TRBJ2-7	CASSDWGYEQYF	TGTGCCAGCAGTGATTGGGGGTACGAGCAGTACTTC
TRBV6-1	few	NA	TRBJ1-5	CASSDGDQPQHF	TGTGCCAGCAGTGACGGAGATCAGCCCCAGCATTTT
TRBV28	NA	NA	TRBJ2-3	CASGVSFGDTQYF	TGTGCCAGCGGTGTTTCATTCGGGGATACGCAGTATTTT
TRBV24-1	many	TRBD2	TRBJ2-3	CATSAASSGGDTQYF	TGTGCCACCAGTGCAGCATCTAGCGGGGGAGATACGCAGTATTTT
TRBV7-2	few	NA	TRBJ1-4	CASSLEQGARKLFF	TGTGCCAGCAGCTTAGAACAGGGAGCCAGAAAACTGTTTTTT
TRBV7-9	few	NA	TRBJ2-5	CASSRPRLVQETQYF	TGTGCCAGCAGCCGTCCACGGCTAGTCCAAGAGACCCAGTACTTC
TRBV28	NA	NA	TRBJ2-1	CAISDAYNEQFF	TGTGCCATCTCAGACGCATACAATGAGCAGTTCTTC
TRBV11-2	few	NA	TRBJ2-3	CASSLAGIRTDTQYF	TGTGCCAGCAGCTTAGCGGGCATTCGCACAGATACGCAGTATTTT
TRBV28	few	NA	TRBJ2-2	CASATSGPNTGELFF	TGTGCCAGCGCGACCTCGGGACCGAACACCGGGGAGCTGTTTTTT
TRBV12-3/TRBV12-4	NA	TRBD1	TRBJ2-3	CASTTGTGRTDTQYF	TGTGCCAGCACCACCGGGACAGGGCGCACAGATACGCAGTATTTT
TRBV15	NA	NA	TRBJ2-7	CATSRTPTSNYEQYF	TGTGCCACCAGCAGGACGCCGACTAGTAACTACGAGCAGTACTTC
TRBV20-1	few	NA	TRBJ2-3	CCARSGSTGITDTQYF	TGCTGTGCTAGATCTGGGAGCACCGGAATCACAGATACGCAGTATTTT
TRBV5-1	many	NA	TRBJ2-1	CASSLGFGGAYNEQFF	TGCGCCAGCAGCTTGGGCTTCGGGGGTGCTTACAATGAGCAGTTCTTC
TRBV5-1	NA	NA	TRBJ2-1	CASSLMSGSYNEQFF	TGCGCCAGCAGCTTGATGTCGGGGTCCTACAATGAGCAGTTCTTC
TRBV13	NA	NA	TRBJ2-5	CASSSNMVGETQYF	TGTGCCAGCAGCTCCAACATGGTCGGGGAGACCCAGTACTTC
TRBV2	NA	TRBD2	TRBJ2-5	CASKPRLAQETQYF	TGTGCCAGCAAGCCTCGACTAGCCCAAGAGACCCAGTACTTC
TRBV9	many	NA	TRBJ1-1	CASSVAQGSTEAFF	TGTGCCAGCAGCGTAGCTCAGGGGTCCACTGAAGCTTTCTTT
TRBV9	NA	TRBD2	TRBJ2-1	CASSVLAGLNNEQFF	TGTGCCAGCAGCGTCTTAGCGGGGTTGAACAATGAGCAGTTCTTC
TRBV12-3/TRBV12-4	many	NA	TRBJ2-1	CASTGTQRVNEQFF	TGTGCCAGCACGGGGACTCAACGGGTCAATGAGCAGTTCTTC
TRBV24-1	NA	NA	TRBJ1-2	CATSDNRALPYGYTF	TGTGCCACCAGTGACAACAGGGCCTTACCCTATGGCTACACCTTC
TRBV6-2/TRBV6-3	NA	NA	TRBJ2-4	CASTDQGGNIQYF	TGTGCCAGCACCGACCAGGGGGGAAACATTCAGTACTTC
TRBV25-1	NA	TRBD2	TRBJ2-3	CASSEEGTSAGTDTQYF	TGTGCCAGCAGTGAAGAAGGGACTAGCGCCGGCACAGATACGCAGTATTTT
TRBV30	many	TRBD1	TRBJ2-1	CAWSSMGQGSYNEQFF	TGTGCCTGGAGTTCAATGGGACAGGGTAGTTACAATGAGCAGTTCTTC
TRBV12-3/TRBV12-4	NA	NA	TRBJ2-1	CASSFEGRNEQFF	TGTGCCAGCAGTTTCGAGGGGCGGAATGAGCAGTTCTTC
TRBV4-2	NA	TRBD2	TRBJ2-5	CASSQEGTSGGETQYF	TGTGCCAGCAGCCAAGAGGGGACTAGCGGGGGTGAGACCCAGTACTTC
TRBV5-1	many	NA	TRBJ2-3	CASSLGVRGFEDTQYF	TGCGCCAGCAGCTTGGGGGTTCGAGGGTTTGAGGATACGCAGTATTTT